Here is one T cell receptor beta chain with its context. Its specific antigen is unknown. One base away there is no much larger clone; base qualities are not given. The germline V gene (reference sequence) specifies DFQATT as CDR1 and SNEGSKA as CDR2. Inclusive of the bounding cysteine and phenylalanine, the CDR3 is 11 residues long. The read is trimmed to its CDR3 DNA, 33 bases read in frame from base 1. V sheds 5 bases and J sheds 4 bases, leaving 8 bases between their ends. The data belong to a study of shared clonotypes between healthy human individuals (TCRdb year 2020). The study in broad terms: The cohort included a few men and a couple of women between 18 and 49 years of age. For each donor, three plates each were used for CD4 naive and CD4 memory, two plates were used for CD8 naive, and one plate was used for CD8 memory. To increase sequencing depth and limit assay-specific biases, TCR repertoire library preparation and sequencing were carried out by different laboratories using diverse techniques. To estimate repertoire size and how much clonotype sharing occurs between individuals, the study deeply sequenced the blood TCR repertoires of a handful of healthy adults. Leukapheresis yielded between about 0.94 and 10 billion PBMCs per donor. Study-wide conclusions, independent of this receptor: The genetic and exposure-history diversity represented was limited by the small number of donors. Clonotypes shared by all four sorted-subset donors showed higher generation probabilities than non-shared clonotypes. Naive subsets generally had larger estimated clonotype richness than memory subsets. Sampling was restricted to blood, and TCR repertoires in tissue are likely to differ from TCR repertoires in blood. Roughly 5% of naive CD4, 3.5% of naive CD8, about 2.4% of memory CD4, and more than 0.35% of memory CD8 clonotypes were shared across a few donors. Rarefaction of sorted-subset datasets indicated incomplete sequencing despite the large sequencing depth. Based on pairwise subsampling, the degree of clonotype sharing among donors was expected to be affected by sequencing depth.

Using the deep immunoSEQ assay, TCR CDR3 regions were amplified from genomic DNA by multiplex PCR. Extracted genomic DNA from each cell subset was spread evenly across all wells of several immunoSEQ 96-well plates, with each plate serving as a replicate. For sorted subsets, 200 to 250 ng of genomic DNA, equivalent to some 30,000 T cell genomes, went into each replicate PCR. Purified libraries were measured with a Qubit 3.0 fluorometer, size-checked on a Bioanalyzer 2100, and measured again with the KAPA Library Quantification kit. Every immunoSEQ 96-well plate was sequenced on a separate single-read 150-cycle Illumina NextSeq 550 flow cell. Concerning the study's data processing: The immunoSEQ output contained only junctional sequences without quality scores, so filtering could not match that applied to full-length reads. Sequences were annotated with PyIR, a Python wrapper for IgBLAST v1.9, using IMGT germline references to assign V/J genes and CDR3. Any read was removed if the V/J assignment was weak (E-value above 1e-6), the CDR3 was missing, or the read contained stop codons, out-of-frame junctions, or ambiguous translated residues. V3J clonotypes were defined as sequences sharing an identical inferred V gene, J gene, and CDR3 amino acid sequence. To compute the percentage overlap between repertoires, the number of shared unique clonotypes was divided by the size of the smaller repertoire. Richness of each repertoire was evaluated using RTK rarefaction, the Chao1 estimator, and Recon v2.1 estimates of unobserved clonotypes. OLGA was used to compute generation probabilities for all TCRbeta clonotypes that the gDNA method yielded from a few donors. TCRdb obtained this table from immuneACCESS and retained in-frame rearrangements with V and J assigned. These tables miss some clones; where compared with another copy, unresolved V genes account for less than half of the shortfall, and the remainder is unexplained. The D gene and trimming were derived from the DNA, and the V and J assignments and clone size from that table. Within this sample are millions of clones, with approximately 94% of them counted one time only. Clones ranked in the top ten supply over 1.5% of the sample.

CD8 naive samples were obtained by positive selection for CCR7 among CD45RO-negative cells, yielding a CD45RA+CCR7+ population from which TemRA cells were excluded. Donors were healthy HIV-negative adults with no recently reported acute infections or vaccinations. Every donor was a Caucasian adult residing in Nashville, Tennessee, USA. Blood was collected by leukapheresis, and PBMCs were isolated by Ficoll-Histopaque density gradient centrifugation and then cryopreserved in liquid nitrogen vapor phase. Analytical flow cytometry was used to check the purity and quantity of every magnetically sorted T cell population. Each sorted fraction had its genomic DNA isolated and then quantified by UV absorbance on a Nanodrop 2000c.

The specimen was naive CD8+ T cells from PBMCs. The sample's cell subset or site label, in plain terms: CD45RA+CCR7+. The TCR was taken from a man aged 18-30 years in good health. Some clones in this sample may be carry-over from other donors' samples. This chain joins TRBV20-1 to TRBJ1-1; perhaps TRBD1 is the D gene, with 5 bases matching. CDR3 loop: CSAPGSTEAFF. The DNA sequence is as follows: TGCAGTGCTCCAGGGAGCACTGAAGCTTTCTTT.